These 11 T cell receptor beta chains originate from one sample sequenced in a study of control samples from healthy donors and cancer patients. Sequenced by immunoSEQ multiplex PCR; TCRdb stores in-frame clones only, minus some. Of about 120,000 clones listed, 70% to 90% are singletons. Sequencing was performed on blood. Receptors originate from a man aged 40-50 years in good health.

The chain links TRBV24-1 to TRBJ2-5; TRBD2 might be the D (7 bases). This CDR3 has 16 residues. V was trimmed by 5 bases and J by 5 bases, leaving 20 bases between them. The V gene's germline CDR1 is KGHDR and CDR2 SFDVKD. In DNA form, the CDR3 reads TGTGCCACCAGTGCCCTGGGGGGGCGTGGGGCCGAGACCCAGTACTTC. Its protein product is CATSALGGRGAETQYF.

The rearrangement links TRBV19 to TRBJ1-6; TRBD1 aligns across 8 bases. The CDR3 extends over 15 amino acids. Germline V gene sequence: CDR1 LNHDA, CDR2 SQIVND (reference sequence). J lost 10 bases, V lost 3 bases, and 8 bases had no gene match. The CDR3 reads CASSMVDRGRSPLHF. DNA for the CDR3: TGTGCCAGTAGTATGGTTGACAGGGGCCGATCACCCCTCCACTTT.

This rearrangement joins TRBV7-2 to TRBJ2-7, with 7 bases identical to TRBD2. The V gene's germline CDR1 is SGHTA and CDR2 FQGNSA. CDR3 length equals 14 residues. The V segment lost 3 bases and the J segment 6 bases; nucleotides outside the gene matches: 8. CDR3 sequence reads: CASSFPGTTPEQYF. The DNA for the CDR3 is TGTGCCAGCAGCTTTCCCGGGACTACCCCCGAGCAGTACTTC.

The chain combines TRBV18 with TRBJ1-2; the match to TRBD1 covers 9 bases. The CDR3 sequence is 13 residues long. With V trimmed by 4 bases and J by 6 bases, 3 bases remained unmatched. The V gene's germline CDR1 is KGHSH and CDR2 LQKENI. CDR3 DNA sequence: TGTGCCAGCTCACGGGACAGGGACAATGGCTACACCTTC. Protein product: CASSRDRDNGYTF.

The chain couples TRBV11-3 to TRBJ2-7, with 7 bases that match TRBD1. Germline CDR1 SGHNT, CDR2 YENEEA. CDR3 size: 14 residues. J lost 4 bases, V lost 6 bases, and 9 bases had no gene match. The CDR3 bases are TGTGCCAGCAGAACATCCAGGGGACAGTACGAGCAGTACTTC. It specifies CASRTSRGQYEQYF.

The rearrangement links TRBV6-5 to TRBJ1-2, with D perhaps matching TRBD1 (5 bases). Germline lookup yields CDR1 MNHEY and CDR2 SVGAGI. The CDR3 spans 14 residues. Trimming left V 2 bases short and J 8 bases short, with 15 bases between. CDR3 coding DNA: TGTGCCAGCAGTTACAGGGGACCCCGTTGGGGCTACACCTTC. Translation: CASSYRGPRWGYTF.

J is TRBJ2-2 and V is TRBV15; tentative D call: TRBD2 (7 bases). V was trimmed by 3 bases and J by 3 bases, leaving 17 bases between them. Germline-derived CDR1 and CDR2 are LNHNV and YYDKDF (reference sequence). The CDR3 runs 17 residues. CDR3 nucleotide sequence: TGTGCCACCAGCAGCCCGGCGCAGGGGAGGGACACCGGGGAGCTGTTTTTT. It encodes CATSSPAQGRDTGELFF.

This chain joins TRBV5-1 and TRBJ2-1, with TRBD2 as a possible D gene (6 bases). This CDR3 has 15 amino acids. Germline V gene sequence: CDR1 SGHRS, CDR2 YFSETQ. Trimming removed 1 base from V and 4 bases from J, with 12 bases in between. The CDR3 sequence: CASSLINAGYNEQFF. CDR3 nucleotides: TGCGCCAGCAGCTTGATAAATGCGGGGTACAATGAGCAGTTCTTC.

The chain links TRBV6-6 to TRBJ2-3; D unresolved. The CDR3 length is 14 residues. V lost 0 bases and J lost 2, with 6 bases in between. Germline assignment: CDR1 MNHNY and CDR2 SVGAGI (reference sequence). CDR3 coding DNA: TGTGCCAGCAGTTACTCGGCGGTCACAGATACGCAGTATTTT. Translating it yields CASSYSAVTDTQYF.

CDR3 residues: CASSLRAGNEKLFF. CDR3 DNA sequence: TGTGCCAGCAGCTTAAGGGCAGGGAACGAAAAACTGTTTTTT. The V and J genes are TRBV7-2 and TRBJ1-4, with a possible D match to TRBD1 (5 bases). CDR3 length: 14 amino acids. Trimming removed 2 bases from V and 8 bases from J, with 12 bases in between. In germline, CDR1 is SGHTA, CDR2 FQGNSA.

This chain joins TRBV5-4 and TRBJ2-5; 8 nucleotides line up with TRBD1. CDR1 is SGHNT, CDR2 YYREEE, per germline (reference sequence). The CDR3 length is 13 residues. Trimming took 5 bases from V and 4 from J; bases not matched to a gene: 4. The CDR3 sequence is CASRTGEGETQYF. The CDR3 DNA follows: TGTGCCAGCAGGACAGGGGAAGGAGAGACCCAGTACTTC.